The 20 T cell receptor beta chains below come from one sample, sequenced in a study of breast tumors, draining lymph nodes, adjacent tissues. Breast cancer patients provided tissue from their axillary draining lymph nodes. One entry per CDR3 protein results from TCRdb running MiXCR on the multiplex PCR reads. The sample lists over 200,000 distinct CDR3 sequences; about 34% were seen once. Specimen: axillary lymph node tissue. The receptor source for this set is a female donor with breast cancer. Some clones in this sample may be carry-over from other donors' samples.

This clonotype was seen at least ten times. This chain joins TRBV14 and TRBJ2-7; a weak D match, TRBD2 (6 bases). The germline V gene encodes CDR1 SGHDN and CDR2 FVKESK. Trimming cost V 2 bases and J 6 bases, with 14 bases left between them. This CDR3 spans 14 amino acids. CDR3 DNA: TGTGCCAGCAGCCAAAGTCGGGGCGGGGCCGAGCAGTACTTC. Translation: CASSQSRGGAEQYF.

This chain joins TRBV10-3 and TRBJ2-1; 11 bases match TRBD2. The CDR3 has 16 residues. V shed 0 bases and J 9 bases; nucleotides not matched to a gene: 7. Germline assignment: CDR1 ENHRY and CDR2 SYGVKD. The CDR3 coding sequence is TGTGCCATCAGTGAGTCGTTAGCGGGAGGGCCTGTTGAGCAGTTCTTC. Translating it yields CAISESLAGGPVEQFF.

This clonotype appeared many times. The chain carries TRBV4-2 and TRBJ2-3, with 11 positions matching TRBD1. The J segment lost 3 bases and the V segment lost 1 base, leaving 3 bases of the junction unmatched. CDR3 length equals 16 residues. In germline, CDR1 is LGHNA, CDR2 YNFKEQ. DNA of the CDR3: TGTGCCAGCAGCCAAGCCGGGACAGGGGGTACAGATACGCAGTATTTT. Amino acid sequence: CASSQAGTGGTDTQYF.

A remark on this clonotype: One end of the junction does not line up with germline, which may come from a read error. This chain connects TRBV4-2 to TRBJ2-3; 15 positions agree with TRBD2. CDR3 length: 21 residues. Germline V gene lookup returns CDR1 LGHNA and CDR2 YNFKEQ. CDR3 DNA sequence: TGTGCCAGCAGCCAAGAACGACCGGGACTAGCGGGAGGCCCACACACAGACACGCAGTATTTT. Its translation: CASSQERPGLAGGPHTDTQYF.

This clonotype has ten or more counts. This sequence joins TRBV7-3 and TRBJ1-5; D call uncertain. Trimming cost V 3 bases and J 1 base, with 4 bases left between them. CDR1 and CDR2 from the germline V gene are SGHTA and FQGTGA. CDR3 length: 13 residues. The CDR3 DNA reads TGTGCCAGCAGCTTGACAAGCAATCAGCCCCAGCATTTT. Translating it yields CASSLTSNQPQHF.

As to this clonotype: A much larger clone differs by one base, so this may be a read error. The chain uses TRBV9 and TRBJ2-1; 9 nucleotides match TRBD1. This CDR3 has 15 residues. The germline CDR1 and CDR2 sequences are SGDLS and YYNGEE. The CDR3 DNA reads as TGTGCCAGCAGCCAGACAGGGGGTTATTACGATGAGCCGTTCTTC. Translated, it gives CASSQTGGYYDEPFF.

This clonotype was seen repeatedly, ten times or more. CDR3 coding DNA: TGTGCCTGGAGTGTAACGGGTCCTCAGCCCCAGCATTTT. This sequence encodes CAWSVTGPQPQHF. The chain couples TRBV30 to TRBJ1-5; the D is unclear. The CDR3 is made up of 13 amino acids. V was trimmed by 0 bases and J by 6 bases, leaving 9 bases between them. Germline V gene sequence: CDR1 GTSNPN, CDR2 SVGIG (reference sequence).

The rearrangement links TRBV5-4 to TRBJ2-2; possible D gene TRBD2, 6 bases. Germline V lookup: CDR1 SGHNT, CDR2 YYREEE (reference sequence). Trimming pared 2 bases from V and 9 bases from J, leaving 11 bases between. The CDR3 contains 13 residues. CDR3 sequence reads: CASSLGRDRELFF. The CDR3 DNA reads as TGTGCCAGCAGCTTAGGGCGGGACCGGGAGCTGTTTTTT.

On this clonotype: A read error may explain this, as a much larger clone is one base away. This chain links TRBV6-4 with TRBJ2-1; TRBD2 might be the D (7 bases). The germline V gene encodes CDR1 MRHNA and CDR2 SNTAGT. The CDR3 spans 16 residues. The V and J ends lost 7 bases and 2 bases respectively, with 18 bases between them. The CDR3 bases are TGTGCCAGCACCCCCGGGGAGGGGGGCCCCTACAATGAGCAGTTCTTC. This codes for CASTPGEGGPYNEQFF.

CDR3 region: CASSSRTEKLFF. In nucleotides, the CDR3 is TGTGCCAGTAGCTCCAGGACGGAAAAACTGTTTTTT. This sequence joins TRBV19 and TRBJ1-4; no clear D. The germline V and J ends were trimmed by 6 bases and 8 bases, with 10 bases remaining between them. Germline V gives CDR1 LNHDA, CDR2 SQIVND (reference sequence). This CDR3 spans 12 amino acids.

This clonotype came up many times. A clone one base away is much larger, so this may be a read error. This is likely a read error, given that the CDR3 carries no conserved phenylalanine or tryptophan at its end. The chain combines TRBV14 with TRBJ1-2; D not certain. Deletions cut 1 base from V and 6 bases from J, with 9 bases between. The germline gives CDR1 SGHDN, CDR2 FVKESK. This CDR3 has 13 residues. Here the CDR3 reads CASSQVSFNGYTS. In DNA form, the CDR3 reads TGTGCCAGCAGCCAAGTTAGCTTTAATGGCTACACCTCC.

This clonotype was counted many times. The V and J genes are TRBV20-1 and TRBJ2-5; D is possibly TRBD2 (5 bases). Per germline, CDR1 DFQATT and CDR2 SNEGSKA (reference sequence). The CDR3 length is 15 residues. V lost 6 bases, J lost 4 bases, and 21 bases lay in between. Here the CDR3 reads CSALPLGAVVETQYF. The CDR3 coding sequence is TGCAGTGCCCTCCCCCTCGGAGCGGTGGTAGAGACCCAGTACTTC.

The V and J genes are TRBV20-1 and TRBJ2-5; TRBD1 or TRBD2 may be the D gene (5 bases each). The CDR3 is 14 amino acids. Germline CDR1 is DFQATT and CDR2 is SNEGSKA (reference sequence). Trimming removed 7 bases at V and 5 bases at J, with 20 bases between. The CDR3 is CSDSPSGTVETQYF. In DNA, the CDR3 is TGCAGTGACAGCCCATCAGGGACGGTGGAGACCCAGTACTTC.

The V and J genes are TRBV29-1 and TRBJ2-5, with D possibly matching TRBD1 (6 bases). The V end was cut by 8 bases, the J end by 4 bases, with 23 bases between. This CDR3 is 15 amino acids long. Germline V CDR1 and CDR2: SQVTM, ANQGSEA. Here the CDR3 DNA reads TGCAGCTTTCCCGAACAGGGTTCCCGGGGAGAGACCCAGTACTTC. This gives the protein CSFPEQGSRGETQYF. Together with reference TRBV29-1 and TRBJ2-5, the CDR3 gives the full variable domain: SAVISQKPSRDICQRGTSLTIQCQVDSQVTMMFWYRQQPGQSLTLIATANQGSEATYESGFVIDKFPISRPNLTFSTLTVSNMSPEDSSIYLCSFPEQGSRGETQYFGPGTRLLVL.

The V and J genes are TRBV12-5 and TRBJ2-1; D is unclear. Germline values: CDR1 LGHNT, CDR2 FRNRAP. The CDR3 runs 14 residues. The V end was cut by 6 bases, the J end by 10 bases, with 19 bases between. CDR3 bases: TGTGCTAGTGGCCCCCCGAGGAGCTCCTACGAGCAGTTCTTC. This gives the protein CASGPPRSSYEQFF.

In its sample, this clonotype was seen many times. The chain carries TRBV20-1 and TRBJ2-5; D assignment may be TRBD1 or TRBD2 (7 bases each). Germline V gene data show CDR1 as DFQATT and CDR2 as SNEGSKA (reference sequence). V lost 5 bases and J lost 8, with 12 bases in between. The CDR3 extends over 11 amino acids. CDR3 sequence: CSAPGGGTQYF. The CDR3 region has the DNA TGCAGTGCTCCAGGGGGGGGAACCCAGTACTTC.

This clonotype was seen only a few times. A read error may produce the germline difference seen at one junction end. This chain connects TRBV6-2 or TRBV6-3 to TRBJ2-7, with D perhaps assigned TRBD1 or TRBD2 (5 bases each). Germline values: CDR1 MNHEY, CDR2 SVGEGT. The CDR3 sequence is 14 residues long. The CDR3 reads CASSHSRGFYEQYF. CDR3 nucleotides: TGTGCCAGCAGTCACTCGAGGGGATTCTACGAGCAGTACTTC.

The J gene is TRBJ2-7, the V gene TRBV5-4; 14 nucleotides agree with TRBD2. Germline CDR1 and CDR2: SGHNT and YYREEE (reference sequence). The CDR3 has 16 amino acids. After removal of 3 bases from V and 7 bases from J, the junction contained 9 bases not matched to a gene. Here the CDR3 reads CASSSGTSGRMGEQYF. CDR3 nucleotide sequence: TGTGCCAGCAGCTCGGGGACTAGCGGGAGAATGGGTGAGCAGTACTTC.

Concerning this clonotype itself: Given a much more abundant clone one base away, this may be a read error. The genes are TRBV6-1 and TRBJ2-1, with TRBD2 identical over 9 bases. Germline V lookup: CDR1 MNHNS, CDR2 SASEGT. J was trimmed by 4 bases and V by 11 bases; bases with no gene match: 9. This CDR3 has 14 amino acids. The CDR3 DNA sequence: TGTGCCGCCACGAGAACTAGCGGGTACAATGAGCAGTTCTTC. Amino acid sequence: CAATRTSGYNEQFF.

The chain is built from TRBV13 and TRBJ1-3, with TRBD1 matching over 8 bases. The CDR3 sequence is 16 residues long. V lost 0 bases and J lost 2; bases outside the gene matches: 3. Germline CDR1 PRHDT, CDR2 FYEKMQ (reference sequence). CDR3 nucleotides: TGTGCCAGCAGCTTAGGAGGGACAGGAACTGGAAACACCATATATTTT. As protein: CASSLGGTGTGNTIYF.